This T cell receptor beta chain was found in a study of T cells expressing NK-cell markers. The V gene's germline CDR1 is MNHNS and CDR2 SASEGT. This CDR3 has 14 residues. No DNA is given; TCRdb re-called the 5' RACE reads and lists each CDR3 protein once. Here the sample table reports some 140,000 distinct CDR3 sequences. The sequencing input was blood T cells: a sorted CD56 or NKG2C T cell subset, CD4+ or CD8+ T cells, or bulk PBMC T cells (not recorded which). The TCR sequence derives from a woman between 50 and 59 years old in good health. The rearrangement links TRBV6-1 to TRBJ2-2; TCRdb's assignment of TRBD2 cannot be checked, as there is no DNA. The CDR3 protein is CANTSEWHTGELFF.